This is a list of T cell receptor beta chains from one sample in a study of T-cell memory formation after mild COVID-19. TCRdb ran MiXCR on the 5' RACE reads and lists one entry per CDR3 protein. The profile shows over 300,000 distinct CDR3 sequences, under 25% of them singletons. The sample comprised PBMCs or a T cell subset sorted from them (not recorded which). The receptors were sampled from a man aged 18-30 years who had mild COVID-19 (a few samples of this study predate the infection). Cell type and time point are not known. The CDR3 runs from the conserved cysteine through the conserved F or W. Clone size is shown for a subset of rows, as once, few, many or a class of expanded clone.

abundance	len	v_gene	j_gene	CDR3aa
.	13	TRBV11-2	TRBJ1-3	CASSRDQGNTIYF
.	16	TRBV12-3/TRBV12-4	TRBJ2-3	CASSIWTSGVTDTQYF
few	15	TRBV7-8	TRBJ1-2	CASSPMGTANYGYTF
many	16	TRBV20-1	TRBJ2-3	CSAREGSTFSTDTQYF
few	14	TRBV29-1	TRBJ1-1	CSDTRGRGWTEAFF
.	15	TRBV19	TRBJ2-3	CASSPRDSPADTQYF
.	21	TRBV6-5	TRBJ2-6	CASSYQSARGRSQSGANVLTF
.	16	TRBV6-2/TRBV6-3	TRBJ2-2	CASSQTQGPNTGELFF
few	20	TRBV6-5	TRBJ2-1	CASSHPASGGDHPYYNEQFF
.	16	TRBV4-2	TRBJ2-1	CASTPREDWGYNEQFF
few	15	TRBV2	TRBJ2-3	CASKRLAGNTDTQYF
few	13	TRBV7-9	TRBJ1-1	CASSLPGAAEAFF
.	11	TRBV20-1	TRBJ2-7	CSVAGDNEQYF
few	14	TRBV11-2	TRBJ2-2	CASSLGPVTGELFF
.	16	TRBV15	TRBJ2-3	CATSSDRTGSTDTQYF
few	14	TRBV2	TRBJ2-7	CASSGRVQTYEQYF
.	14	TRBV12-3/TRBV12-4	TRBJ1-5	CASSLGDTNQPQHF
few	17	TRBV5-4	TRBJ2-1	CASSRPRGGLPYNEQFF
few	16	TRBV5-1	TRBJ2-5	CASSSLQTGFQETQYF
large	20	TRBV15	TRBJ2-2	CATSRDVEVLASGGTGELFF
.	14	TRBV9	TRBJ2-3	CASSPGALTDTQYF
few	12	TRBV12-3/TRBV12-4	TRBJ2-7	CASSVGSYEQYF
.	13	TRBV7-2	TRBJ1-2	CASSSTLDYGYTF